Listed below are T cell receptor beta chains from one sample, sequenced in a study of T-cell reconstitution after alpha-beta-depleted transplantation in children. TCRdb reprocessed the PCR reads with MiXCR, giving one entry per CDR3 protein. Of about 540,000 distinct CDR3 sequences listed, 25% to 30% are singletons. The sample in question was PBMCs, obtained before TCRalphabeta/CD19-depleted stem cell transplant. The receptor set was obtained from a boy in the first two years of life with Wiskott-Aldrich syndrome, due to receive a stem cell transplant. CDR3s include the opening cysteine and the closing phenylalanine or tryptophan. The D gene is left open where the match is weak. Clone size is given for some rows only: seen once, a few or many times, or a class if the clone is expanded.

d_gene | j_gene | v_gene | abundance | CDR3aa | CDR3nt
- | TRBJ1-1 | TRBV5-1 | - | CASSSLGAGGTEAFF | TGCGCCAGCAGCTCGCTAGGAGCGGGGGGGACTGAAGCTTTCTTT
- | TRBJ2-4 | TRBV14 | - | CASSQDRGIQYF | TGTGCCAGCAGCCAAGATCGGGGCATTCAGTACTTC
- | TRBJ2-3 | TRBV20-1 | - | CSAGALHTDTQYF | TGCAGTGCTGGGGCACTTCACACAGATACGCAGTATTTT
- | TRBJ2-7 | TRBV12-3/TRBV12-4 | once | CASSPRTVTYEQYF | TGTGCCAGCAGTCCTAGGACTGTAACCTACGAGCAGTACTTC
TRBD2 | TRBJ2-1 | TRBV7-2 | - | CASSLFVSGRANEQFF | TGTGCCAGCAGCTTATTCGTGAGCGGGAGGGCGAATGAGCAGTTCTTC
- | TRBJ2-1 | TRBV18 | - | CASSPMITGDNEQFF | TGTGCCAGCTCACCAATGATCACGGGCGACAATGAGCAGTTCTTC
- | TRBJ2-1 | TRBV5-6 | few | CASSADTQDEQFF | TGTGCCAGCAGCGCTGACACGCAGGATGAGCAGTTCTTC
TRBD1 | TRBJ2-1 | TRBV5-1 | - | CASSLAGQDEQFF | TGCGCCAGCAGCTTGGCCGGACAGGATGAGCAGTTCTTC
TRBD1 | TRBJ2-7 | TRBV5-1 | - | CATSLDRLYEQYF | TGCGCCACCAGTCTGGACAGGCTCTACGAGCAGTACTTC
TRBD1 | TRBJ2-7 | TRBV6-1 | few | CANLTGVIYYEQYF | TGTGCCAACCTAACAGGGGTTATTTACTACGAGCAGTACTTC
- | TRBJ2-7 | TRBV7-3 | few | CASSLYRESNEQYF | TGTGCCAGCAGCTTATACAGGGAGTCCAACGAGCAGTACTTC
- | TRBJ2-1 | TRBV4-1 | - | CASSQDRGLPGDEQFF | TGCGCCAGCAGCCAAGATCGCGGACTCCCGGGCGATGAGCAGTTCTTC
- | TRBJ2-1 | TRBV10-3 | - | CAISESSSRSPYNEQFF | TGTGCCATCAGTGAGTCGAGTAGCAGGAGTCCCTACAATGAGCAGTTCTTC
- | TRBJ2-7 | TRBV7-8 | few | CASSLEFGTLYEQYF | TGTGCCAGCAGCTTAGAGTTCGGGACTCTATACGAGCAGTACTTC
- | TRBJ2-4 | TRBV5-1 | few | CASSPAGENIQYF | TGCGCCAGCAGCCCCGCAGGCGAAAACATTCAGTACTTC
- | TRBJ1-2 | TRBV6-5 | - | CASSYRPIYGYTF | TGTGCCAGCAGTTACAGACCAATCTATGGCTACACCTTC
TRBD1 | TRBJ1-2 | TRBV6-5 | few | CASSYETGVKNGYTF | TGTGCCAGCAGTTACGAGACAGGGGTTAAGAACGGCTACACCTTC
TRBD1 | TRBJ2-1 | TRBV7-9 | - | CASSPPGQGINEQFF | TGTGCCAGCAGTCCCCCGGGACAGGGGATCAATGAGCAGTTCTTC
TRBD2 | TRBJ2-2 | TRBV5-8 | - | CASSLGRTSGFTGELFF | TGTGCCAGCAGCTTGGGTCGCACTAGCGGTTTCACCGGGGAGCTGTTTTTT
TRBD2 | TRBJ2-3 | TRBV5-1 | - | CASSLWGTSGSTDTQYF | TGCGCCAGCAGCTTGTGGGGGACTAGCGGGAGCACAGATACGCAGTATTTT
TRBD1 | TRBJ2-1 | TRBV20-1 | - | CSARDRTGAYNEQFF | TGCAGTGCTAGAGATCGGACAGGGGCATACAATGAGCAGTTCTTC
- | TRBJ2-7 | TRBV5-1 | - | CASSLAPWRSYEHYF | TGCGCCAGCAGCTTGGCCCCTTGGCGCTCCTACGAGCACTACTTC
- | TRBJ2-7 | TRBV28 | few | CASSLLGISYEQYF | TGTGCCAGCAGTTTACTAGGGATATCCTACGAGCAGTACTTC
TRBD2 | TRBJ2-1 | TRBV9 | few | CASSVAGGAPYNEQFF | TGTGCCAGCAGCGTAGCGGGGGGAGCTCCCTACAATGAGCAGTTCTTC
TRBD2 | TRBJ2-1 | TRBV7-2 | - | CASSVRGTSGYREQFF | TGTGCCAGCAGCGTTAGAGGGACTAGCGGATATAGGGAGCAGTTCTTC
- | TRBJ1-2 | TRBV10-2 | few | CASSERGGNYGYTF | TGCGCCAGCAGTGAACGGGGGGGTAACTATGGCTACACCTTC
- | TRBJ2-3 | TRBV20-1 | few | CSARAGVGTDTQYF | TGCAGTGCTAGAGCGGGAGTCGGAACAGATACGCAGTATTTT
- | TRBJ2-3 | TRBV5-1 | - | CASSLAPGDTQYF | TGCGCCAGCAGCTTGGCCCCCGGGGATACGCAGTATTTT
- | TRBJ1-1 | TRBV29-1 | - | CSVGGYLNTEAFF | TGCAGCGTTGGCGGATACCTAAACACTGAAGCTTTCTTT
- | TRBJ2-2 | TRBV5-6 | - | CASSLHGNTGELFF | TGTGCCAGCAGCTTGCACGGGAACACCGGGGAGCTGTTTTTT
- | TRBJ1-6 | TRBV5-1 | few | CASSSLTDKALHF | TGCGCCAGCAGCTCCCTCACTGACAAGGCCCTCCACTTT
- | TRBJ2-3 | TRBV12-3/TRBV12-4 | few | CASSRTVHTDTQYF | TGTGCCAGCAGTCGGACGGTCCACACAGATACGCAGTATTTT
- | TRBJ1-1 | TRBV4-2 | - | CASSQDSREAFF | TGTGCCAGCAGCCAAGATTCAAGGGAAGCTTTCTTT
- | TRBJ2-7 | TRBV27 | few | CASSPRAPRLEQYF | TGTGCCAGCAGTCCTCGGGCCCCTCGGCTCGAGCAGTACTTC
TRBD1 | TRBJ1-5 | TRBV5-1 | few | CASSWGQDQPQHF | TGCGCCAGCAGCTGGGGACAGGATCAGCCCCAGCATTTT
TRBD1 | TRBJ1-3 | TRBV5-1 | few | CASSTTGQDSGNTIYF | TGCGCCAGCAGCACCACCGGACAGGACTCTGGAAACACCATATATTTT
- | TRBJ2-7 | TRBV5-1 | few | CASSIGQNYEQYF | TGCGCCAGCAGCATCGGACAGAACTACGAGCAGTACTTC
- | TRBJ2-7 | TRBV5-5 | - | CASSLERGGPYEQYF | TGTGCCAGCAGCTTGGAGAGAGGTGGGCCCTACGAGCAGTACTTC
- | TRBJ2-1 | TRBV30 | - | CAWSVRGYEQFF | TGTGCCTGGAGTGTACGCGGGTATGAGCAGTTCTTC
TRBD1 | TRBJ2-2 | TRBV5-1 | - | CASSLRTGGDTGELFF | TGCGCCAGCAGCTTGCGTACAGGGGGCGACACCGGGGAGCTGTTTTTT